These 22 T cell receptor beta chains were all obtained from the same sample, sequenced in a study of response to subunit inactivated influenza vaccine (dated by TCRdb to 2016 to 2019). The library was obtained by RT-PCR. Sequencing took place on an Illumina HiSeq 2500. The public reads were quality trimmed at Q25 with fastp and then assembled into clones with MiXCR by TCRdb, keeping productive beta chains. Rows with a matching CDR3 protein are joined into one entry that keeps the most common DNA and genes. The sample table contains under 500,000 distinct CDR3 sequences; only one count was recorded for 10% to 11% of them. The ten largest clones take up 9.5% to 15% of the sample. The time point label here, explained by the study, means: 45 to 55 days after influenza vaccine administration. Sequencing used PBMCs from blood, obtained 40 to 50 days after vaccination. These receptors were obtained from a man aged 45-65 years who received an inactivated influenza vaccine. Donor details come from another sample of the same person, matched by shared clones.

This clonotype came up a few times. The chain carries TRBV6-2 or TRBV6-3 and TRBJ2-4; TRBD1 matches at 9 bases. After removal of 6 bases from V and 2 bases from J, the junction contained 8 bases not matched to a gene. The CDR3 is made up of 16 amino acids. Germline-derived CDR1 and CDR2 are MNHEY and SVGEGT. Here the CDR3 reads CASRQGQGLTKNIQYF. CDR3 coding DNA: TGTGCCAGCAGACAGGGACAGGGTCTTACCAAAAACATTCAGTACTTC.

This sequence joins TRBV10-3 and TRBJ1-5; a weak D match, TRBD1 (6 bases). Between the trimmed V and J ends, which lost 5 bases and 4 bases, there was a span of 9 bases. The CDR3 consists of 13 residues. CDR1 is ENHRY and CDR2 is SYGVKD in the germline V gene. CDR3 coding DNA: TGTGCCATCAGTTTGGACAGAAATCAGCCCCAGCATTTT. It is translated as CAISLDRNQPQHF.

The chain uses TRBV27 and TRBJ2-1; TRBD1 aligns across 7 bases. After removal of 5 bases from V and 4 bases from J, the junction contained 8 bases not matched to a gene. CDR1 and CDR2 (germline): MNHEY, SMNVEV (reference sequence). The CDR3 totals 15 residues. This CDR3 is CASSPDRARYNEQFF. In DNA, the CDR3 is TGTGCCAGCAGTCCAGACAGGGCACGGTACAATGAGCAGTTCTTC.

This clonotype was detected many times. The chain couples TRBV5-1 to TRBJ1-1; TRBD1 aligns across 8 bases. With V trimmed by 6 bases and J by 1 base, 8 bases remained unmatched. This CDR3 has 15 residues. Looked up from germline, CDR1 is SGHRS and CDR2 is YFSETQ. DNA of the CDR3: TGCGCCAGCATAAGACAGGGGAGAACGAACACTGAAGCTTTCTTT. Translation gives CASIRQGRTNTEAFF.

The chain is built from TRBV27 and TRBJ2-7; D unresolved. CDR3 length: 15 amino acids. The V end lost 5 bases, the J end lost 5 bases, and 19 bases lay between the germline ends. Germline V gene lookup returns CDR1 MNHEY and CDR2 SMNVEV (reference sequence). The DNA for the CDR3 is TGTGCCAGCAGTAGAGAGCCATGGGGTACTCACGAGCAGTACTTC. It specifies CASSREPWGTHEQYF.

The V call is TRBV29-1, the J call TRBJ2-5; possibly TRBD2 for D (5 bases). CDR1 and CDR2 (germline): SQVTM, ANQGSEA. The CDR3 contains 12 residues. V was shortened by 4 bases and J by 5 bases, with 11 bases between the two germline ends. The CDR3 nucleotides read TGCAGCGTTGTTGTGGCGGGCGAGACCCAGTACTTC. Translation: CSVVVAGETQYF. Supplemented by reference TRBV29-1 and TRBJ2-5, the full variable domain reads SAVISQKPSRDICQRGTSLTIQCQVDSQVTMMFWYRQQPGQSLTLIATANQGSEATYESGFVIDKFPISRPNLTFSTLTVSNMSPEDSSIYLCSVVVAGETQYFGPGTRLLVL.

This clonotype came up many times. This sequence joins TRBV3-1 and TRBJ1-6; D ambiguous. Trimming took off 0 bases at V and 7 bases at J, with 13 bases between the two ends. Per germline, CDR1 LGHDT and CDR2 YNNKEL (reference sequence). The CDR3 length is 16 residues. The CDR3 sequence: CASSQDIGSVNSPLHF. The CDR3 coding sequence is TGTGCCAGCAGCCAAGATATAGGGTCGGTGAATTCACCCCTCCACTTT.

This clonotype showed up many times. The genes are TRBV6-5 and TRBJ2-2; D unclear. CDR3 length: 14 amino acids. The V and J ends lost 2 bases and 1 base respectively, with 5 bases between them. Germline V lookup: CDR1 MNHEY, CDR2 SVGAGI. In DNA form, the CDR3 reads TGTGCCAGCAGTTACCTTCGGAACACCGGGGAGCTGTTTTTT. The encoded protein is CASSYLRNTGELFF.

This clonotype has a handful of counts. The junction does not match germline at one end; this may be a read error. The genes are TRBV12-3 or TRBV12-4 and TRBJ2-3; 7 nucleotides line up with TRBD2. This CDR3 has 13 amino acids. CDR3 loop: CASRETSTVTQYF. In nucleotides, the CDR3 is TGTGCCAGCAGAGAGACTAGCACAGTTACGCAGTATTTT.

This clonotype appeared a few times. The rearrangement joins TRBV6-5 to TRBJ2-7; tentatively, D is TRBD2 (6 bases). V lost 5 bases and J 7 bases, leaving 21 bases between the germline ends. CDR1 is MNHEY and CDR2 is SVGAGI in the germline V gene. CDR3 length: 15 amino acids. CDR3 nucleotides: TGTGCCAGCAGTAACCGGGACTCGTTGACGGGGGAGCAGTACTTC. This gives the protein CASSNRDSLTGEQYF.

This clonotype was seen a handful of times. This rearrangement joins TRBV7-2 to TRBJ2-3; D not certain. Germline CDR1 is SGHTA and CDR2 is FQGNSA. This CDR3 is 15 amino acids long. Trimming pared 4 bases from V and 0 bases from J, leaving 11 bases between. DNA for the CDR3: TGTGCCAGCAGCTGGACGCCTAGAAGCACAGATACGCAGTATTTT. This codes for CASSWTPRSTDTQYF.

This clonotype has only a few counts. The V and J genes are TRBV7-8 and TRBJ1-1, with 7 nucleotides matching TRBD1. The CDR3 runs to 14 residues. Germline V CDR1 and CDR2: SGHVS, FQNEAQ. V was pared by 1 base and J by 3 bases, with 2 bases of the junction left unmatched. The CDR3 reads CASSLEGGHTEAFF. DNA of the CDR3: TGTGCCAGCAGCTTAGAAGGGGGCCACACTGAAGCTTTCTTT.

In its sample, this clonotype was seen a few times. The chain combines TRBV20-1 with TRBJ2-3; no clear D gene. Deletions cut 3 bases from V and 12 bases from J, with 13 bases between. The germline CDR1 and CDR2 sequences are DFQATT and SNEGSKA (reference sequence). The CDR3 covers 11 residues. CDR3 loop: CSARAQVTQYF. In DNA form, the CDR3 reads TGCAGTGCTAGGGCGCAGGTCACCCAGTATTTT.

The J gene is TRBJ2-3, the V gene TRBV9, with 13 bases identical to TRBD2. There are 17 residues in the CDR3. Trimming took 3 bases from V and 0 from J; bases not matched to a gene: 4. Germline-derived CDR1 and CDR2 are SGDLS and YYNGEE. CDR3 residues: CASSGTSGSSSTDTQYF. The CDR3 coding sequence is TGTGCCAGCAGCGGGACTAGCGGGAGCTCTAGCACAGATACGCAGTATTTT.

The rearrangement links TRBV25-1 to TRBJ2-1, with TRBD2 matching over 7 bases. The CDR3 is 16 amino acids. CDR1 and CDR2 (germline): MGHDK, SYGVNS. J gave up 0 bases and V 4 bases, and 6 bases lay outside the gene matches. CDR3: CASSAPSGISYNEQFF. CDR3 DNA: TGTGCCAGCAGTGCGCCGAGCGGGATCTCCTACAATGAGCAGTTCTTC.

This chain connects TRBV20-1 to TRBJ2-2, with a weak D call TRBD2 (6 bases). Trimming removed 3 bases at V and 2 bases at J, with 13 bases between. In germline, CDR1 is DFQATT, CDR2 SNEGSKA (reference sequence). CDR3 length: 15 amino acids. CDR3 region: CSASSSSVNTGELFF. The DNA of the CDR3 is TGCAGTGCTAGTAGTTCTAGCGTTAACACCGGGGAGCTGTTTTTT.

This clonotype showed up just a few times. The chain carries TRBV7-9 and TRBJ1-3; D gene uncertain. CDR3 length equals 17 residues. Germline V lookup: CDR1 SEHNR, CDR2 FQNEAQ (reference sequence). Trimming took 2 bases from V and 2 from J, leaving 16 bases between them. CDR3 sequence reads: CASSLSVTRYPGNTIYF. CDR3 nucleotide sequence: TGTGCCAGCAGCTTATCGGTCACAAGATATCCTGGAAACACCATATATTTT.

This chain links TRBV5-1 with TRBJ2-7; D unresolved. The germline V gene has CDR1 SGHRS and CDR2 YFSETQ. V was trimmed by 1 base and J by 0 bases, leaving 11 bases between them. This CDR3 is built from 15 residues. The CDR3 nucleotides read TGCGCCAGCAGCTTGCCTGACCTCGGCTCCTACGAGCAGTACTTC. Translation gives CASSLPDLGSYEQYF.

This clonotype was observed a handful of times. The chain is built from TRBV20-1 and TRBJ2-7; 11 bases agree with TRBD2. The V gene's germline CDR1 is DFQATT and CDR2 SNEGSKA (reference sequence). V trimming: 0 bases; J trimming: 7 bases; junction bases outside the gene matches: 2. The CDR3 runs 13 residues. CDR3: CSARDRLAGEQYF. CDR3 nucleotides: TGCAGTGCTAGAGACAGACTAGCGGGAGAGCAGTACTTC.

This clonotype was seen a few times. The rearrangement joins TRBV5-1 to TRBJ1-6; tentatively, D is TRBD1 (5 bases). CDR1 is SGHRS, CDR2 YFSETQ, per germline. This CDR3 comprises 16 residues. Trimming cost V 2 bases and J 0 bases, with 9 bases left between them. The CDR3 reads CASSFGGTSYNSPLHF. In nucleotides, the CDR3 is TGCGCCAGCAGCTTCGGGGGGACCTCCTATAATTCACCCCTCCACTTT. The whole variable domain, remainder taken from reference TRBV5-1 and TRBJ1-6, is KAGVTQTPRYLIKTRGQQVTLSCSPISGHRSVSWYQQTPGQGLQFLFEYFSETQRNKGNFPGRFSGRQFSNSRSEMNVSTLELGDSALYLCASSFGGTSYNSPLHFGNGTRLTVT.

The chain carries TRBV12-3 or TRBV12-4 and TRBJ2-7, with a possible D match to TRBD1 (5 bases). The CDR3 runs to 13 residues. V lost 9 bases and J 0 bases, leaving 12 bases between the germline ends. CDR3 region: CASGAGSSYEQYF. Here the CDR3 DNA reads TGTGCCAGTGGGGCCGGAAGCTCCTACGAGCAGTACTTC.

V and J are TRBV27 and TRBJ1-6; 9 bases align to TRBD1. Germline V gene sequence: CDR1 MNHEY, CDR2 SMNVEV (reference sequence). V shed 0 bases, J shed 9 bases, and the junction held 15 bases outside the gene matches. The CDR3 contains 19 residues. The CDR3 sequence: CASSLSGRIRGQGISPLHF. CDR3 nucleotide sequence: TGTGCCAGCAGTTTATCGGGGAGGATTCGGGGACAGGGTATTTCACCCCTCCACTTT.